The clone carrying this TCR beta chain was recorded a few times. Its antigen is undetermined. This sample stems from a study of early T cells in non-severe SARS-CoV-2 infection. Study-wide background: Chains were unpaired, as sequencing was done on bulk RNA from unsorted whole blood.

Unique molecular identifier tags were affixed to discrete cDNA molecules. One entry per CDR3 protein results from TCRdb running MiXCR on the 5' RACE reads. The sample yields around 63,000 distinct CDR3 sequences, 10% seen once. Overall study findings and caveats: Reliance on VDJdb matching favored anti-spike CD8 responses; private and CD4 specificities were missed.

CDR1 and CDR2 (germline): SQVTM, ANQGSEA. V was shortened by 7 bases and J by 13 bases, with 16 bases between the two germline ends. The CDR3 consists of 11 residues. This TCR derives from an adult who was a healthcare worker with PCR-confirmed SARS-CoV-2 infection or an uninfected control (not recorded which). The chain uses TRBV29-1 and TRBJ1-4; no definite D call. Sequenced material: whole blood, taken at baseline. CDR3 sequence (DNA): TGCAGCGCCGCGGACCGGACTAGACTGTTTTTT. This encodes CSAADRTRLFF.